Listed below are T cell receptor beta chains from one sample, sequenced in a study of cytomegalovirus exposure and HLA in healthy donors. Using immunoSEQ multiplex PCR, the repertoire was profiled, and TCRdb retains in-frame clones only, with some absent. The sample holds over 90,000 clones, around 60% seen once. What was sequenced was PBMCs. These receptors all come from a woman aged 45-60 years in good health and CMV-seronegative. Both conserved end residues are part of each CDR3. Fields, in order: clone size, V gene, CDR3 protein. Part of the rows lack a size; the others show once, few, many or a class for expanded clones.

size: NA
V: TRBV7-9
CDR3: CASRRQNPNEKLFF

size: medium-sized
V: TRBV4-2
CDR3: CASSLQAGEGQGVEQYF

size: NA
V: TRBV6-4
CDR3: CASSDSFPTPTGKNTEAFF

size: NA
V: TRBV15
CDR3: CATSRDGRGILFF

size: NA
V: TRBV11-3
CDR3: CASSLGQGRTDTQYF

size: NA
V: TRBV10-3
CDR3: CAITTGGAMYF

size: NA
V: TRBV7-9
CDR3: CASSLAGINQPQHF

size: few
V: TRBV30
CDR3: CAWSVPGGPLHF

size: NA
V: TRBV18
CDR3: CASSPTGGETQYF

size: NA
V: TRBV7-9
CDR3: CASSFGQAVEMYNEQFF

size: NA
V: TRBV29-1
CDR3: CSVTGGRDYGYTF

size: NA
V: TRBV7-9
CDR3: CASSLSARNNSPLHF

size: NA
V: TRBV5-6
CDR3: CASKSGGRGNQPQHF

size: NA
V: TRBV7-2
CDR3: CASSLSGLGSDTQYF

size: NA
V: TRBV27
CDR3: CASSWGRDYGYTF

size: NA
V: TRBV18
CDR3: CASSPSRGSYEQYF

size: NA
V: TRBV7-8
CDR3: CASSPQGFYGYTF

size: NA
V: TRBV5-6
CDR3: CASSSQSSGNTIYF

size: NA
V: TRBV7-9
CDR3: CASSPYRGVNTEAFF

size: NA
V: TRBV28
CDR3: CASREQGKSYEQYF